The clone carrying this TCR beta chain was recorded at least ten times. Antigen specificity is unknown. The CDR3 extends over 15 amino acids. Germline V gene lookup returns CDR1 SQVTM and CDR2 ANQGSEA. Trimming stripped 4 bases from V and 3 bases from J, with 18 bases between. Described time point: sample taken at primary tumor resection. No cell sorting; template was whole RNA from tumor, lung tissue or PBMC. On each TCR cDNA molecule, a unique molecular identifier was present. TCRdb reanalysed the 5' RACE reads using MiXCR and keeps one entry per CDR3 protein. The table has about 48,000 distinct CDR3 sequences, less than 6% seen once. The data stem from a study of spatial heterogeneity in lung cancer. As for the study in general: Raw reads showed each unique TCR and UMI combination turning up more than ten times on average.

Whole-study results and caveats: At resection, ubiquitous expanded tumor TCRs appeared in blood more than at follow-up.

Specimen: PBMCs, collected at surgery. This sequence joins TRBV29-1 and TRBJ1-1; D not certain. This receptor was obtained from a male donor with early-stage non-small cell lung cancer. CDR3 nucleotide sequence: TGCAGCGTTGTTATGTGGGGAAGCCCTGACACTGAAGCTTTCTTT. Amino acids: CSVVMWGSPDTEAFF.